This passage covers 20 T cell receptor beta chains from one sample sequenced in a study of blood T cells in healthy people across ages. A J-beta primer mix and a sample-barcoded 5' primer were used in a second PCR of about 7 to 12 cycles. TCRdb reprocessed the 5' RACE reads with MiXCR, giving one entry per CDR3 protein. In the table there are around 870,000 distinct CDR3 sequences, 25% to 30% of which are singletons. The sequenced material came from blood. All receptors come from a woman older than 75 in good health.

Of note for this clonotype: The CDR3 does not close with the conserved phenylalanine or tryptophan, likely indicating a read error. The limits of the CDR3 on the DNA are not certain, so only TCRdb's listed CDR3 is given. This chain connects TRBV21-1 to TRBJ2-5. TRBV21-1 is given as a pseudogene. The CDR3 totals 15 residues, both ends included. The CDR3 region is CASSKVTTHYNEQYV.

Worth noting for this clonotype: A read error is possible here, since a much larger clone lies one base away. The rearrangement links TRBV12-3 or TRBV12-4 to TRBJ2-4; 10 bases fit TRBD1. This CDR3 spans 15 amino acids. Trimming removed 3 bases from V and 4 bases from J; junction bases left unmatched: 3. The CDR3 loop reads CASSLGTGEKNIQYF. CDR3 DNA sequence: TGTGCCAGCAGTTTGGGGACAGGGGAAAAAAACATTCAGTACTTC.

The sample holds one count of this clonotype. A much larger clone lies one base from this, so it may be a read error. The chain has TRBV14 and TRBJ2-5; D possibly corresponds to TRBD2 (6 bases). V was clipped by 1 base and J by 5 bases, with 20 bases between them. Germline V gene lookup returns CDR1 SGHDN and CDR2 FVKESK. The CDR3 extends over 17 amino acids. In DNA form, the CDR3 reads TGTGCCAGCAGCCAAGGTCCGGCTAGCGAGGTATCTGAGACCCAGTACTTC. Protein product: CASSQGPASEVSETQYF.

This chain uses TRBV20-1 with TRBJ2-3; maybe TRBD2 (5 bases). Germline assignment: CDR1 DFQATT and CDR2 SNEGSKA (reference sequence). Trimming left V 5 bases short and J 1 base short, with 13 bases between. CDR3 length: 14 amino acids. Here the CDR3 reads CSAAAAPGTDTQYF. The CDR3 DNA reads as TGCAGTGCTGCAGCGGCCCCGGGCACAGATACGCAGTATTTT.

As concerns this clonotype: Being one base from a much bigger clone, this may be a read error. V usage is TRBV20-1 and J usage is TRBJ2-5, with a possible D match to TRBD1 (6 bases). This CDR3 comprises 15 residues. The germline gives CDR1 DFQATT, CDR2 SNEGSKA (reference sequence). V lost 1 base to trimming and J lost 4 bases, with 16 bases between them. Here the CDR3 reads CSARGPWQGLETQYF. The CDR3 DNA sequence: TGCAGTGCTAGAGGTCCGTGGCAGGGGCTAGAGACCCAGTACTTC.

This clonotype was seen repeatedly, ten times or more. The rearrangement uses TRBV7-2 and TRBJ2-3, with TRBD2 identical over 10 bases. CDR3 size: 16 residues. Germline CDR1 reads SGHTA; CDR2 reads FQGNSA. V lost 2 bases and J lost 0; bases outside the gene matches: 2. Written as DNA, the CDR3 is TGTGCCAGCAGCTTAAGCGGGGGGGCGAGCACAGATACGCAGTATTTT. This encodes CASSLSGGASTDTQYF.

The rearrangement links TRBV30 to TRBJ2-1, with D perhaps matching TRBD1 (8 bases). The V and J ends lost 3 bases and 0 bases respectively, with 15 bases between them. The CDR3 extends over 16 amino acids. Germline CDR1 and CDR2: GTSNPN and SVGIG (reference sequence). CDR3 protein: CAWSWTGTNSYNEQFF. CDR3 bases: TGTGCCTGGAGCTGGACAGGGACTAACTCCTACAATGAGCAGTTCTTC.

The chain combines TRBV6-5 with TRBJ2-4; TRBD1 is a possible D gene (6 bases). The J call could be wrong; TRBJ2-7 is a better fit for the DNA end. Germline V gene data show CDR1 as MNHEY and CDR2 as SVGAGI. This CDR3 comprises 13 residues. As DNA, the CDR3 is TGTGCCAGCAGCACACAGGGATCCCACGAGCAGTACTTC. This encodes CASSTQGSHEQYF.

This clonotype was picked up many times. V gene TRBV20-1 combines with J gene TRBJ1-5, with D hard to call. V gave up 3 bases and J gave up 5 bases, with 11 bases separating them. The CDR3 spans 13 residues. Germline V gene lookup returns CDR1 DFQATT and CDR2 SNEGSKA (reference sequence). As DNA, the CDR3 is TGCAGTGCTAGTAGGGTATTGGATCAGCCCCAGCATTTT. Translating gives CSASRVLDQPQHF.

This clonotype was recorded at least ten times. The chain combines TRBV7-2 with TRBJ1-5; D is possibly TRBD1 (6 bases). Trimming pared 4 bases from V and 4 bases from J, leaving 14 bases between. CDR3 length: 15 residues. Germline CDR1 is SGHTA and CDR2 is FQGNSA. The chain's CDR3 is CASSSTGLRNQPQHF. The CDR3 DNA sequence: TGTGCCAGCAGCTCAACAGGGCTCCGGAATCAGCCCCAGCATTTT.

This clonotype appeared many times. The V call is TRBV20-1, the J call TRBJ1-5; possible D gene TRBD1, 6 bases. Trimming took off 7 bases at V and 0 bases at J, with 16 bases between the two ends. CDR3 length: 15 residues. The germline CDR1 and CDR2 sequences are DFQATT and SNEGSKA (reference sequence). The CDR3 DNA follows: TGCAGTGTACCGCCGGGACAAAATAGCAATCAGCCCCAGCATTTT. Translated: CSVPPGQNSNQPQHF.

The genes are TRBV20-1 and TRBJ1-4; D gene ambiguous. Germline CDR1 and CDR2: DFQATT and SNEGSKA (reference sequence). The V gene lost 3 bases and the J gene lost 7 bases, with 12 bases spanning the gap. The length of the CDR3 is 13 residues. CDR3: CSASLGIGEKLFF. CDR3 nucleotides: TGCAGTGCTAGCCTGGGGATAGGTGAAAAACTGTTTTTT.

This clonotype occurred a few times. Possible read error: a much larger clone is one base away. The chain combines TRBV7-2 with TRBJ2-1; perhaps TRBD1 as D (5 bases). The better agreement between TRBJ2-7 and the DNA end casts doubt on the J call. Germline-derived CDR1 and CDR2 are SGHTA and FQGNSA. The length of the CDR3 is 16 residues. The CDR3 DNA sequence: TGTGCCAGCAGCTTAAGGGGCGTAAAGTCGTACAATGAGCAGTACTTC. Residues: CASSLRGVKSYNEQYF.

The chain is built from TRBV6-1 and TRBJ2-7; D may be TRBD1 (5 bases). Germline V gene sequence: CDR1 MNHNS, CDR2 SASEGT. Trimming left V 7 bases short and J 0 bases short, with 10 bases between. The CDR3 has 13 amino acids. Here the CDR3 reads CASNRQISYEQYF. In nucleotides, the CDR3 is TGTGCCAGCAATCGACAGATCTCCTACGAGCAGTACTTC.

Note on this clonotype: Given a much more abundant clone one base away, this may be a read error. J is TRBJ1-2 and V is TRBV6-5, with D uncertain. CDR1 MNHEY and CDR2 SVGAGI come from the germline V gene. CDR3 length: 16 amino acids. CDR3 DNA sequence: TGTACCAGCAGTTACTACGGCAGGACCAAGAACTATGGCTACACCTTC. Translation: CTSSYYGRTKNYGYTF.

DNA of the CDR3: TGCAGTGCTAGAGAGGGGGCTGGGGATACGCAGTATTTT. It specifies CSAREGAGDTQYF. This chain joins TRBV20-1 and TRBJ2-3; D may be TRBD1 (6 bases). CDR3 length: 13 amino acids. Trimming removed 0 bases at V and 6 bases at J, with 10 bases between. Looked up from germline, CDR1 is DFQATT and CDR2 is SNEGSKA (reference sequence).

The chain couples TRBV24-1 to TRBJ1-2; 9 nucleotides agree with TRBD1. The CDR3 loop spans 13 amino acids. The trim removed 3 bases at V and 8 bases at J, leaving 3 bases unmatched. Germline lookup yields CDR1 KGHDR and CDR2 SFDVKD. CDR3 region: CATSDRDRVGYTF. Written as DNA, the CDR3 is TGTGCCACCAGTGATAGGGACAGGGTCGGCTACACCTTC.

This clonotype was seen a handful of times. As DNA, the CDR3 is TGTGCCAGCAGACCGACAGGGAACTCAGCCGGGGAGCTGTTTTTT. It yields the protein CASRPTGNSAGELFF. The V gene is TRBV7-8, the J gene TRBJ2-2, with 7 bases that match TRBD1. Germline V gene sequence: CDR1 SGHVS, CDR2 FQNEAQ. The CDR3 contains 15 residues. The J segment lost 6 bases and the V segment lost 6 bases, leaving 10 bases of the junction unmatched. Using reference TRBV7-8 and TRBJ2-2 for the parts outside the CDR3, the full variable domain is GAGVSQSPRYKVAKRGQDVALRCDPISGHVSLFWYQQALGQGPEFLTYFQNEAQLDKSGLPSDRFFAERPEGSVSTLKIQRTQQEDSAVYLCASRPTGNSAGELFFGEGSRLTVL.

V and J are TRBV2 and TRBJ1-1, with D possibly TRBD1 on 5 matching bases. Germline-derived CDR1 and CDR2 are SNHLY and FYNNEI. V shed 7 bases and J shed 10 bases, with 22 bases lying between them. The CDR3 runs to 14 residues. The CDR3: CASTVQGFSNGAFF. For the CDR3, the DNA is TGTGCCAGCACTGTTCAGGGATTTTCTAATGGAGCTTTCTTT.

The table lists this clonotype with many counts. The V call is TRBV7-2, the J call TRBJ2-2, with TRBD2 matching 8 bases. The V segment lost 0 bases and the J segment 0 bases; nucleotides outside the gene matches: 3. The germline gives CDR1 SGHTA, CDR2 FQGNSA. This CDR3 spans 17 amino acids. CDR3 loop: CASSLAAGLANTGELFF. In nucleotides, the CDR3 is TGTGCCAGCAGCTTAGCCGCGGGACTAGCGAACACCGGGGAGCTGTTTTTT.